One sample yielded the 25 T cell receptor beta chains listed below, sequenced in a study of vaccination and CD4 T cells after COVID-19. Sample treatment: roughly ten-day PBMC culture with coronavirus spike peptide pools or control peptides (ViraFEST assay). Scientists ran DNA taken from cultured CD4+ T cells through the Oncomine TCR Beta short-read assay for sequencing. MiXCR, applied by TCRdb to the PCR reads, yields one record per CDR3 protein. The data hold under 25,000 distinct CDR3 sequences, with over 20% observed a single time. The antigens of these receptors remain unknown. Sequencing was done on a sample of cultured CD4+ T cells from blood. These receptors were collected from a human donor with COVID-19.

V and J are TRBV27 and TRBJ2-4; D may be TRBD2 (7 bases). The CDR3 sequence is 16 residues long. Germline CDR1 reads MNHEY; CDR2 reads SMNVEV (reference sequence). Trimming cost V 6 bases and J 0 bases, with 15 bases left between them. The CDR3 here is CASSHDGGLAKNIQYF. The CDR3 coding sequence is TGTGCCAGCAGCCACGACGGGGGGCTAGCCAAAAACATTCAGTACTTC.

The chain links TRBV6-1 to TRBJ1-5; D is undetermined. The V gene's germline CDR1 is MNHNS and CDR2 SASEGT. This CDR3 has 10 residues. V lost 8 bases and J lost 7, with 6 bases in between. CDR3 bases: TGTGCCAGCGGTACCCAGCCCCAGCATTTT. Translation gives CASGTQPQHF.

This clonotype has just a few counts. The chain is built from TRBV6-2 or TRBV6-3 and TRBJ2-5; TRBD1 agrees at 8 bases. The CDR3 is 16 residues long. V trimming: 7 bases; J trimming: 5 bases; junction bases outside the gene matches: 15. Germline CDR1 is MNHEY and CDR2 is SVGEGT. The CDR3 sequence is CASTRGTGVAMETQYF. For the CDR3, the DNA is TGTGCCAGCACTCGCGGGACAGGAGTAGCCATGGAGACCCAGTACTTC.

This rearrangement joins TRBV7-9 to TRBJ1-6, with D unclear. This CDR3 comprises 14 residues. Trimming pared 8 bases from V and 6 bases from J, leaving 14 bases between. Looked up from germline, CDR1 is SEHNR and CDR2 is FQNEAQ (reference sequence). The CDR3 nucleotides read TGTGCCAGCGGCCCTGGACCGAGTAATTCACCCCTCCACTTT. Its translation is CASGPGPSNSPLHF.

This clonotype was seen only a few times. V and J are TRBV2 and TRBJ1-2; D unresolved. Germline V gene data show CDR1 as SNHLY and CDR2 as FYNNEI. CDR3 length: 11 amino acids. Trimming took 5 bases from V and 4 from J, leaving 5 bases between them. The CDR3 DNA is TGTGCCAGCAGTCTGGCCTATGGCTACACCTTC. It specifies CASSLAYGYTF.

The chain joins TRBV10-3 to TRBJ1-6; D is possibly TRBD1 (6 bases). V dropped 0 bases and J dropped 8 bases, with 11 bases sitting between them. Germline CDR1 ENHRY, CDR2 SYGVKD. This CDR3 region has 15 residues. CDR3 amino acids: CAISESQGAYSPLHF. The CDR3 DNA reads TGTGCCATCAGTGAGTCACAGGGAGCGTATTCACCCCTCCACTTT.

The J gene is TRBJ1-2, the V gene TRBV12-3 or TRBV12-4; TRBD1 aligns across 7 bases. The junction had 4 bases not matched to a gene; V was cut back by 5 bases and J by 4 bases. This CDR3 is built from 13 residues. The CDR3 sequence is CASSDPGGYGYTF. CDR3 sequence (DNA): TGTGCCAGCAGTGACCCAGGGGGCTATGGCTACACCTTC.

This clonotype was picked up a small number of times. V and J are TRBV11-3 and TRBJ2-5; unclear D gene. V lost 2 bases and J lost 7, with 17 bases in between. The CDR3 extends over 15 amino acids. Germline assignment: CDR1 SGHNT and CDR2 YENEEA. Here the CDR3 DNA reads TGTGCCAGCAGCTTATTCAGCTCACCCCAGGCGACCCAGTACTTC. Translated, it gives CASSLFSSPQATQYF.

The chain links TRBV4-3 to TRBJ1-3, with unresolved D. V lost 1 base and J lost 0, with 10 bases in between. This CDR3 contains 16 residues. Germline V gene sequence: CDR1 LGHNA, CDR2 YSLEER. The CDR3 DNA is TGCGCCAGCAGCCAAGTAACGGGGAGCTCTGGAAACACCATATATTTT. This translates into CASSQVTGSSGNTIYF.

This clonotype was seen a few times. This sequence joins TRBV7-2 and TRBJ2-3, with TRBD2 as a possible D gene (7 bases). Trimming removed 1 base at V and 2 bases at J, with 13 bases between. The germline V gene has CDR1 SGHTA and CDR2 FQGNSA. The CDR3 sequence is 16 residues long. This CDR3 is CASSLVAGAPTDTQYF. The DNA for the CDR3 is TGTGCCAGCAGCTTAGTCGCGGGGGCCCCCACAGATACGCAGTATTTT.

This rearrangement joins TRBV5-8 to TRBJ2-7; D not certain. The CDR3 sequence is 11 residues long. Between the trimmed V and J ends, which lost 6 bases and 3 bases, there was a span of 7 bases. Germline V gene data show CDR1 as SGHTS and CDR2 as YDEGEE. CDR3 DNA sequence: TGTGCCAGCACCGCTTACTACGAGCAGTACTTC. Translating it yields CASTAYYEQYF.

The sample holds a few counts of this clonotype. The chain combines TRBV20-1 with TRBJ2-2; no definite D call. Germline CDR1 and CDR2: DFQATT and SNEGSKA (reference sequence). V was trimmed by 0 bases and J by 4 bases, leaving 9 bases between them. The CDR3 sequence is 14 residues long. The DNA of the CDR3 is TGCAGTGCTAGAGATAGGAGTATCACCGGGGAGCTGTTTTTT. This translates into CSARDRSITGELFF.

In its sample, this clonotype was seen a few times. This chain joins TRBV4-1 and TRBJ1-1; D perhaps matches TRBD1 (5 bases). Per the germline V gene, CDR1 is MGHRA and CDR2 is YSYEKL. V was pared by 4 bases and J by 5 bases, with 14 bases between. CDR3 length: 14 amino acids. This CDR3 reads CASSPEGARTEAFF. DNA of the CDR3: TGCGCCAGCAGCCCTGAAGGGGCGCGGACTGAAGCTTTCTTT.

The CDR3 nucleotides read TGTGCCAGCAGCCAAGATATGAGAGGGGGCGGCGTGGGGGAGACCCAGTACTTC. Residues: CASSQDMRGGGVGETQYF. The chain recombines TRBV4-2 with TRBJ2-5; 7 bases line up with TRBD1. The germline V gene has CDR1 LGHNA and CDR2 YNFKEQ. This CDR3 is built from 18 residues. V lost 0 bases and J lost 5; bases outside the gene matches: 15.

This clonotype was seen a handful of times. The gene calls are TRBV7-8 and TRBJ2-5, with a possible D match to TRBD2 (6 bases). Germline V gene lookup returns CDR1 SGHVS and CDR2 FQNEAQ. The CDR3 totals 14 residues. V lost 0 bases, J lost 4 bases, and 9 bases lay in between. CDR3 DNA: TGTGCCAGCAGCTTAGCCGGGACTCCAGAGACCCAGTACTTC. Its translation is CASSLAGTPETQYF.

The genes are TRBV19 and TRBJ2-5; D possibly corresponds to TRBD1 (5 bases). V dropped 6 bases and J dropped 4 bases, with 18 bases sitting between them. The length of the CDR3 is 15 residues. Germline-derived CDR1 and CDR2 are LNHDA and SQIVND (reference sequence). CDR3 region: CASSSRDLGRETQYF. The CDR3 nucleotides read TGTGCCAGTAGCTCCAGGGATTTGGGGCGAGAGACCCAGTACTTC.

V and J are TRBV18 and TRBJ2-7; perhaps TRBD1 as D (5 bases). Trimming took off 2 bases at V and 2 bases at J, with 10 bases between the two ends. The CDR3 has 14 residues. CDR1 and CDR2 from the germline V gene are KGHSH and LQKENI. The CDR3 DNA is TGTGCCAGCTCACCAGTGCAGACAGCCTACGAGCAGTACTTC. Translated: CASSPVQTAYEQYF. Full variable domain (remainder filled in from reference TRBV18 and TRBJ2-7): NAGVMQNPRHLVRRRGQEARLRCSPMKGHSHVYWYRQLPEEGLKFMVYLQKENIIDESGMPKERFSAEFPKEGPSILRIQQVVRGDSAAYFCASSPVQTAYEQYFGPGTRLTVT.

The genes are TRBV30 and TRBJ2-5; 8 positions match TRBD2. Germline CDR1 reads GTSNPN; CDR2 reads SVGIG (reference sequence). The CDR3 extends over 13 amino acids. With V trimmed by 5 bases and J by 5 bases, 7 bases remained unmatched. This CDR3 reads CAWSRGGPETQYF. DNA of the CDR3: TGTGCCTGGTCCCGGGGGGGCCCTGAGACCCAGTACTTC.

The chain combines TRBV6-1 with TRBJ2-3; no firm D call. The CDR3 totals 12 residues. The V end lost 7 bases, the J end lost 4 bases, and 9 bases lay between the germline ends. Germline loops: CDR1 MNHNS, CDR2 SASEGT. CDR3 loop: CASNGPPDTQYF. In DNA form, the CDR3 reads TGTGCCAGCAATGGGCCCCCAGATACGCAGTATTTT.

The chain has TRBV5-8 and TRBJ2-1, with TRBD2 matching 10 bases. The CDR3 has 15 residues. V shed 4 bases and J 4 bases; nucleotides not matched to a gene: 5. The germline CDR1 and CDR2 sequences are SGHTS and YDEGEE. In DNA, the CDR3 is TGTGCCAGCAGCAAAGGACTAGCGGATTACAATGAGCAGTTCTTC. It translates to CASSKGLADYNEQFF.

This clonotype appeared a few times. The chain joins TRBV10-3 to TRBJ2-5, with 9 bases that match TRBD2. Germline V gives CDR1 ENHRY, CDR2 SYGVKD. V lost 6 bases and J lost 0; bases outside the gene matches: 2. The CDR3 is made up of 14 amino acids. The CDR3 reads CAISAGGDQETQYF. Written as DNA, the CDR3 is TGTGCCATCAGCGCGGGAGGGGACCAAGAGACCCAGTACTTC.

This chain connects TRBV20-1 to TRBJ1-1; a possible D gene is TRBD1 (6 bases). The V end was cut by 0 bases, the J end by 7 bases, with 12 bases between. The CDR3 has 13 amino acids. Germline loops: CDR1 DFQATT, CDR2 SNEGSKA (reference sequence). CDR3 sequence reads: CSARDLGGLEAFF. The CDR3 DNA sequence: TGCAGTGCTAGAGATCTCGGGGGCCTTGAAGCTTTCTTT.

This clonotype was seen a handful of times. The chain has TRBV5-1 and TRBJ2-3, with D maybe TRBD1 (6 bases). The CDR3 loop spans 13 amino acids. V was cut by 0 bases and J by 4 bases, with 6 bases left in between. Germline-derived CDR1 and CDR2 are SGHRS and YFSETQ. The DNA of the CDR3 is TGCGCCAGCAGCTTGGACAGGGCAGATACGCAGTATTTT. Translating gives CASSLDRADTQYF.

This clonotype was counted between two and nine times. The chain uses TRBV27 and TRBJ2-1; 9 bases are shared with TRBD2. The CDR3 runs to 15 residues. Germline CDR1 MNHEY, CDR2 SMNVEV (reference sequence). The V gene end was trimmed by 5 bases and the J gene end by 5 bases; junction bases not matched to a gene: 7. CDR3 protein: CASSPNSGGHNEQFF. Written as DNA, the CDR3 is TGTGCCAGCAGTCCAAATAGCGGGGGACACAATGAGCAGTTCTTC.

The rearrangement links TRBV6-5 to TRBJ1-2; 9 bases align to TRBD1. CDR1 and CDR2 (germline): MNHEY, SVGAGI. CDR3 length equals 14 residues. After removal of 2 bases from V and 3 bases from J, the junction contained 1 base not matched to a gene. The CDR3 region is CASSYRDRDYGYTF. The CDR3 DNA sequence: TGTGCCAGCAGTTACCGGGACAGGGACTATGGCTACACCTTC.